This entry lists 32 T cell receptor beta chains sequenced from one sample in a study of blood T cell repertoires in COVID-19. The data were produced by immunoSEQ multiplex PCR, yet TCRdb's version contains in-frame clones alone and is incomplete. The repertoire holds around 98,000 clones, with 65% to 90% as singletons. The sequenced sample was peripheral blood. Every receptor here comes from a man in his sixties or seventies with active or convalescent COVID-19.

The chain couples TRBV10-2 to TRBJ1-1; possibly TRBD1 for D (6 bases). Trimming stripped 2 bases from V and 4 bases from J, with 17 bases between. CDR3 length equals 16 residues. CDR1 and CDR2 from the germline V gene are WSHSY and SAAADI. The CDR3 DNA follows: TGCGCCAGCAGTGAGATAGGGGGTACTTTAGGCACTGAAGCTTTCTTT. This encodes CASSEIGGTLGTEAFF.

This chain uses TRBV3-1 (or the pseudogene TRBV3-2) with TRBJ2-2; tentatively, D is TRBD2 (7 bases). V was clipped by 4 bases and J by 3 bases, with 21 bases between them. CDR1 and CDR2 (germline): LGHDT, YNNKEL (reference sequence). This CDR3 spans 18 amino acids. CDR3 sequence: CASSPSPGGGGHTGELFF. The CDR3 coding sequence is TGTGCCAGCAGCCCCAGCCCCGGAGGGGGGGGGCACACCGGGGAGCTGTTTTTT.

J is TRBJ2-3 and V is TRBV5-1, with a possible D match to TRBD2 (5 bases). V was pared by 1 base and J by 0 bases, with 12 bases between. The CDR3 covers 16 residues. The germline CDR1 and CDR2 sequences are SGHRS and YFSETQ. This CDR3 reads CASSLSGWPSTDTQYF. CDR3 coding DNA: TGCGCCAGCAGCTTGTCGGGGTGGCCTAGCACAGATACGCAGTATTTT.

The J gene is TRBJ1-2, the V gene TRBV9; TRBD1 matches at 7 bases. Germline V gene data show CDR1 as SGDLS and CDR2 as YYNGEE. The trim removed 5 bases at V and 5 bases at J, leaving 6 bases unmatched. This CDR3 has 13 amino acids. For the CDR3, the DNA is TGTGCCAGCAGTTTGGACAGGAAGTATGGCTACACCTTC. Translating gives CASSLDRKYGYTF.

The chain uses TRBV6-6 and TRBJ2-7; weak D call: TRBD1 (5 bases). V was pared by 2 bases and J by 4 bases, with 9 bases between. Germline CDR1 reads MNHNY; CDR2 reads SVGAGI (reference sequence). This CDR3 contains 13 residues. CDR3 sequence: CASSYTQGYEQYF. The CDR3 DNA follows: TGTGCCAGCAGTTACACCCAGGGTTACGAGCAGTACTTC.

This clone was found a few times. This chain joins TRBV9 and TRBJ1-1, with a tentative D call TRBD1 (6 bases). Germline-derived CDR1 and CDR2 are SGDLS and YYNGEE. The CDR3 has 15 residues. The V gene lost 3 bases and the J gene lost 4 bases, with 16 bases spanning the gap. The CDR3 sequence: CASSALGQWGTEAFF. The CDR3 DNA reads TGTGCCAGCAGCGCCCTTGGACAGTGGGGCACTGAAGCTTTCTTT. The variable domain in full, completed from reference TRBV9 and TRBJ1-1, reads DSGVTQTPKHLITATGQRVTLRCSPRSGDLSVYWYQQSLDQGLQFLIQYYNGEERAKGNILERFSAQQFPDLHSELNLSSLELGDSALYFCASSALGQWGTEAFFGQGTRLTVV.

J is TRBJ2-5 and V is TRBV21-1; TRBD1 is taken as the D call from the table, unchecked against the DNA. TRBV21-1 is noted as a pseudogene. The CDR3 is 13 residues long. For the CDR3, the DNA is TGTGCCAGCAGGTACAGGACAGACGAGACCCAGTACTTC. Its protein product is CASRYRTDETQYF.

V usage is TRBV19 and J usage is TRBJ1-1; D not resolved. With 4 bases removed from V and 5 bases from J, the gap between germline ends came to 17 bases. CDR1 LNHDA and CDR2 SQIVND come from the germline V gene (reference sequence). The CDR3 sequence is 15 residues long. As DNA, the CDR3 is TGTGCCAGTAGTACGTGGACCCTCCGAGGGACTGAAGCTTTCTTT. Protein product: CASSTWTLRGTEAFF.

The J gene is TRBJ2-3, the V gene TRBV2, with D possibly matching TRBD2 (5 bases). Per the germline V gene, CDR1 is SNHLY and CDR2 is FYNNEI. The CDR3 is 13 amino acids. Trimming shortened V by 6 bases and J by 4 bases, and 11 bases separated the two germline ends. The CDR3, as DNA: TGTGCCAGCAGGTTAACCGGGGCAGATACGCAGTATTTT. It is translated as CASRLTGADTQYF.

This sequence joins TRBV3-1 (or the pseudogene TRBV3-2) and TRBJ2-3, with 8 bases that match TRBD1. Germline assignment: CDR1 LGHDT and CDR2 YNNKEL (reference sequence). The CDR3 sequence is 17 residues long. V shed 1 base, J shed 0 bases, and the junction held 6 bases outside the gene matches. The CDR3 region has the DNA TGTGCCAGCAGCCAAGGGGACAGGCCTCCTAGCACAGATACGCAGTATTTT. Translated, it gives CASSQGDRPPSTDTQYF.

The gene calls are TRBV7-3 and TRBJ2-1, with TRBD2 matching 9 bases. The CDR3 totals 15 residues. V trimming: 2 bases; J trimming: 7 bases; junction bases outside the gene matches: 6. Germline-derived CDR1 and CDR2 are SGHTA and FQGTGA. The CDR3 loop reads CASSLGIAGANEQFF. The CDR3 DNA follows: TGTGCCAGCAGCTTAGGTATAGCGGGGGCGAATGAGCAGTTCTTC.

The V gene is TRBV2, the J gene TRBJ2-7, with 8 positions matching TRBD1. V shed 0 bases, J shed 5 bases, and the junction held 3 bases outside the gene matches. In germline, CDR1 is SNHLY, CDR2 FYNNEI. The CDR3 is made up of 14 amino acids. CDR3 sequence (DNA): TGTGCCAGCAGTGAAGCCCCGACAGGGGACGAGCAGTACTTC. It codes for CASSEAPTGDEQYF.

The rearrangement joins TRBV2 to TRBJ1-6; unclear D gene. Trimming removed 0 bases at V and 4 bases at J, with 13 bases between. The CDR3 runs 17 residues. The germline gives CDR1 SNHLY, CDR2 FYNNEI. CDR3 loop: CASSEALPEDYNSPLHF. CDR3 DNA: TGTGCCAGCAGTGAAGCGCTCCCGGAGGATTATAATTCACCCCTCCACTTT.

The chain combines TRBV2 with TRBJ2-6; no clear D. The V and J ends lost 6 bases and 0 bases respectively, with 6 bases between them. Looked up from germline, CDR1 is SNHLY and CDR2 is FYNNEI. This CDR3 comprises 14 residues. In DNA, the CDR3 is TGTGCCAGCAGGGCAGACTCTGGGGCCAACGTCCTGACTTTC. This gives the protein CASRADSGANVLTF.

This clone was observed a handful of times. The V and J genes are TRBV2 and TRBJ2-5; D is possibly TRBD1 (6 bases). The CDR3 has 14 residues. In germline, CDR1 is SNHLY, CDR2 FYNNEI. Trimming took 4 bases from V and 1 from J, leaving 10 bases between them. In DNA, the CDR3 is TGTGCCAGCAGTGGGGACACGGGCCAAGAGACCCAGTACTTC. It encodes CASSGDTGQETQYF.

V gene TRBV3-1 (or the pseudogene TRBV3-2) combines with J gene TRBJ2-7; 7 bases fit TRBD2. This CDR3 is 15 amino acids long. Trimming at V came to 4 bases and at J to 1 base, leaving 7 bases not matched to a gene. Germline loops: CDR1 LGHDT, CDR2 YNNKEL (reference sequence). CDR3 sequence (DNA): TGTGCCAGCAGCCCCCCAGGCGGGGGATCCTACGAGCAGTACTTC. Translated, it gives CASSPPGGGSYEQYF.

This sequence joins TRBV13 and TRBJ2-6; D is undetermined. The CDR3 is 15 residues long. Trimming stripped 4 bases from V and 0 bases from J, with 7 bases between. Germline assignment: CDR1 PRHDT and CDR2 FYEKMQ (reference sequence). The CDR3: CASSSQHSGANVLTF. In DNA form, the CDR3 reads TGTGCCAGCAGCTCACAGCACTCTGGGGCCAACGTCCTGACTTTC.

The gene calls are TRBV2 and TRBJ1-2; TRBD1 is a possible D gene (5 bases). The length of the CDR3 is 13 residues. Germline CDR1 and CDR2: SNHLY and FYNNEI. In DNA, the CDR3 is TGTGTCCGCTTGAGACAGTCCGGGTGGGGCTACACCTTC. This encodes CVRLRQSGWGYTF.

This clone was found once. The chain uses TRBV9 and TRBJ2-5; 10 nucleotides line up with TRBD2. Trimming took 3 bases from V and 4 from J; bases not matched to a gene: 3. The CDR3 is 14 amino acids. The germline gives CDR1 SGDLS, CDR2 YYNGEE. CDR3 residues: CASSESGGAETQYF. The CDR3 nucleotides are TGTGCCAGCAGCGAAAGCGGGGGGGCAGAGACCCAGTACTTC.

The CDR3 bases are TGTGCCAGCAGACCCGGGACTAGCGGTACAGATACGCAGTATTTT. Protein product: CASRPGTSGTDTQYF. The chain is built from TRBV3-1 (or the pseudogene TRBV3-2) and TRBJ2-3; 11 bases align to TRBD2. Germline-derived CDR1 and CDR2 are LGHDT and YNNKEL (reference sequence). This CDR3 contains 15 residues. V was clipped by 6 bases and J by 3 bases; unmatched bases: 5.

The V gene is TRBV21-1, the J gene TRBJ2-3; the table calls TRBD2, which could not be checked here. TRBV21-1 is classified as a pseudogene. This CDR3 spans 15 amino acids. CDR3 DNA sequence: TGTGCCAGCAGCAAACTCCTAGTCCTCACAGATACGCAGTATTTT. Encoded protein: CASSKLLVLTDTQYF.

CDR3 loop: CAIRPTGGNYNEQFF. The DNA for the CDR3 is TGTGCCATCAGACCGACAGGGGGAAACTACAATGAGCAGTTCTTC. V usage is TRBV10-3 and J usage is TRBJ2-1, with 9 bases aligning to TRBD1. The CDR3 is made up of 15 amino acids. J was trimmed by 3 bases and V by 6 bases; bases with no gene match: 6. Germline CDR1 ENHRY, CDR2 SYGVKD.

This clone was counted only a few times. V and J are TRBV7-9 and TRBJ1-1; 8 bases align to TRBD1. Germline V gene lookup returns CDR1 SEHNR and CDR2 FQNEAQ (reference sequence). J was trimmed by 5 bases and V by 1 base; bases with no gene match: 6. This CDR3 is 15 amino acids long. CDR3 protein: CASSLDGQGLTEAFF. The CDR3 region has the DNA TGTGCCAGCAGCTTAGACGGACAGGGACTTACTGAAGCTTTCTTT. Together with reference TRBV7-9 and TRBJ1-1, the CDR3 gives the full variable domain: DTGVSQNPRHKITKRGQNVTFRCDPISEHNRLYWYRQTLGQGPEFLTYFQNEAQLEKSRLLSDRFSAERPKGSFSTLEIQRTEQGDSAMYLCASSLDGQGLTEAFFGQGTRLTVV.

The chain uses TRBV10-2 and TRBJ2-7, with D unclear. The germline V gene encodes CDR1 WSHSY and CDR2 SAAADI. This CDR3 is 14 amino acids long. V lost 3 bases to trimming and J lost 0 bases, with 9 bases between them. In DNA, the CDR3 is TGCGCCAGCAGTGATAGTCTTTTCTCCTACGAGCAGTACTTC. This codes for CASSDSLFSYEQYF.

The rearrangement joins TRBV9 to TRBJ2-2, with D possibly being TRBD1 (5 bases). Looked up from germline, CDR1 is SGDLS and CDR2 is YYNGEE. The V and J ends lost 0 bases and 6 bases respectively, with 9 bases between them. The CDR3 runs 14 residues. The CDR3 loop reads CASSVDQGAGELFF. Written as DNA, the CDR3 is TGTGCCAGCAGCGTAGACCAGGGCGCCGGGGAGCTGTTTTTT.

The gene calls are TRBV5-4 and TRBJ1-1, with a tentative D call TRBD1 (5 bases). Germline loops: CDR1 SGHNT, CDR2 YYREEE (reference sequence). Trimming pared 0 bases from V and 12 bases from J, leaving 15 bases between. The CDR3 runs to 13 residues. The CDR3 coding sequence is TGTGCCAGCAGCTTGGCCGGAGCCAGGGAACCTTTCTTT. It translates to CASSLAGAREPFF.

The V gene is TRBV11-2, the J gene TRBJ2-3; D not resolved. This CDR3 has 14 residues. Germline assignment: CDR1 SGHAT and CDR2 FQNNGV. The V end was cut by 5 bases, the J end by 6 bases, with 15 bases between. Written as DNA, the CDR3 is TGTGCCAGCAGCCGGAACTACCGGTCGGATACGCAGTATTTT. Its translation is CASSRNYRSDTQYF.

Sample share makes this clone medium-sized. This chain links TRBV9 with TRBJ2-5, with 12 nucleotides matching TRBD2. The CDR3 spans 17 residues. Germline CDR1 SGDLS, CDR2 YYNGEE. Trimming removed 3 bases from V and 5 bases from J; junction bases left unmatched: 11. The CDR3 loop is CASSEGLAGPPLETQYF. DNA for the CDR3: TGTGCCAGCAGCGAGGGACTAGCGGGTCCCCCTCTTGAGACCCAGTACTTC.

V gene TRBV24-1 combines with J gene TRBJ2-7; TRBD1 agrees at 8 bases. CDR1 is KGHDR, CDR2 SFDVKD, per germline. The CDR3 spans 17 residues. V gave up 3 bases and J gave up 1 base; unmatched junction bases: 10. CDR3 DNA sequence: TGTGCCACCAGTGATCCGGCCCTGGGACAGGTATCCTACGAGCAGTACTTC. It is translated as CATSDPALGQVSYEQYF.

The V call is TRBV30, the J call TRBJ2-3, with 7 bases aligning to TRBD1. The CDR3 consists of 15 residues. The trim removed 1 base at V and 2 bases at J, leaving 6 bases unmatched. Germline CDR1 is GTSNPN and CDR2 is SVGIG (reference sequence). The CDR3 DNA sequence: TGTGCCTGGAGTGCGACAACAGGGGCCACAGATACGCAGTATTTT. It specifies CAWSATTGATDTQYF.

V and J are TRBV5-4 and TRBJ1-5; TRBD1 agrees at 9 bases. There are 14 residues in the CDR3. J was trimmed by 3 bases and V by 2 bases; bases with no gene match: 0. Looked up from germline, CDR1 is SGHNT and CDR2 is YYREEE (reference sequence). CDR3 sequence reads: CASSLQGANQPQHF. DNA of the CDR3: TGTGCCAGCAGCTTACAGGGGGCCAATCAGCCCCAGCATTTT.

This sequence joins TRBV9 and TRBJ2-1, with D possibly matching TRBD2 (6 bases). Trimming stripped 3 bases from V and 6 bases from J, with 10 bases between. This CDR3 spans 13 amino acids. Germline-derived CDR1 and CDR2 are SGDLS and YYNGEE. The CDR3 DNA reads as TGTGCCAGCAGCGGGGGGAGGATCAATGAGCAGTTCTTC. Its translation: CASSGGRINEQFF.